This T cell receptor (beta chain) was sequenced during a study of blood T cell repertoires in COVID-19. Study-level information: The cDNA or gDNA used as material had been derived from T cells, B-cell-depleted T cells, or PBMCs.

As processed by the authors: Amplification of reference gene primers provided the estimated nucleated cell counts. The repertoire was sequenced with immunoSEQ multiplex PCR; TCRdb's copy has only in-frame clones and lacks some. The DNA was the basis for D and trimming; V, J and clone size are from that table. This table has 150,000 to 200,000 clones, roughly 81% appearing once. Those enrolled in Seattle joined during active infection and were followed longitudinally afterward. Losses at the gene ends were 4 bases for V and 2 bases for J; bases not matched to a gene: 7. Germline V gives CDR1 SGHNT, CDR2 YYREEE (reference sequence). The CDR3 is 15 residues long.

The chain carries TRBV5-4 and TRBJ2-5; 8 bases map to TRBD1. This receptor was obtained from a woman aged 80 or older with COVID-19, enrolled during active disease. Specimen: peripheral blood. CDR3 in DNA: TGTGCCAGCAGCACCCGGACAGGGCCGCAAGAGACCCAGTACTTC. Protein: CASSTRTGPQETQYF.